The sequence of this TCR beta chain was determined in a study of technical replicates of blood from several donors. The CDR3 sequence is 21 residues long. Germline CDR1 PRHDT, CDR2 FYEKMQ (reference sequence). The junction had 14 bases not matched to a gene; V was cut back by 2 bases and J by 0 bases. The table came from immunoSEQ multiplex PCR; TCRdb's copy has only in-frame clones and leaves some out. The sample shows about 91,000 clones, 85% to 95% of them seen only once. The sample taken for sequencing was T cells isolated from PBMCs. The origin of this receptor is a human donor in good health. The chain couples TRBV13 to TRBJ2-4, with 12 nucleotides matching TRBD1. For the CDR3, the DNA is TGTGCCAGCAGCTTACTTCACTGGGACAGGGGGCTGATACTAGCCAAAAACATTCAGTACTTC. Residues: CASSLLHWDRGLILAKNIQYF.